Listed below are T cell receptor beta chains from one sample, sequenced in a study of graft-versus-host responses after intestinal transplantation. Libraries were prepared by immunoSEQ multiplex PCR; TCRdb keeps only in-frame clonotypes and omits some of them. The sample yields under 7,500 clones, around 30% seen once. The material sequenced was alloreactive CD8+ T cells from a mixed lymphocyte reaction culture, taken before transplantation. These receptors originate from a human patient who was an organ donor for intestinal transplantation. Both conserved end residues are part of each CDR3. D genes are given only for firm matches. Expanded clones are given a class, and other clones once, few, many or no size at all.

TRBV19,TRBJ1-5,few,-,CASSIVGWAGISNQPQHF,TGTGCCAGTAGTATAGTAGGTTGGGCAGGGATTAGCAATCAGCCCCAGCATTTT
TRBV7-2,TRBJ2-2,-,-,CASSLSLTGELFF,TGTGCCAGCAGCTTATCGTTGACCGGGGAGCTGTTTTTT
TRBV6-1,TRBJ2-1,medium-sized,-,CASGRSGAINEQFF,TGTGCCAGCGGGAGAAGTGGCGCGATTAATGAGCAGTTCTTC
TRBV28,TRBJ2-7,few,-,CASSYLAAQTYEQYF,TGTGCCAGCAGCTACCTGGCGGCCCAAACCTACGAGCAGTACTTC
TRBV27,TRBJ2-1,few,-,CASSLDFYNEQFF,TGTGCCAGCAGTTTAGACTTCTACAATGAGCAGTTCTTC
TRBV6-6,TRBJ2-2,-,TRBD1,CASTSDRDTGELFF,TGTGCCAGCACGTCAGACAGGGACACCGGGGAGCTGTTTTTT
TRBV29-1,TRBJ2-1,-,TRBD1,CSVEARGLGNEQFF,TGCAGCGTTGAAGCCAGGGGGCTGGGCAATGAGCAGTTCTTC
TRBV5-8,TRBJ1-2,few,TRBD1,CASSHRTGRRDIRYGYTF,TGTGCCAGCAGCCACAGGACAGGGCGAAGAGACATACGCTATGGCTACACCTTC
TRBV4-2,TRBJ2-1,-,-,CASSQGSWGGARPGEQFF,TGTGCCAGCAGCCAAGGGTCGTGGGGGGGGGCTCGTCCCGGGGAGCAGTTCTTC
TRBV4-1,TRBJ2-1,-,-,CASSPPDYREVDNEQFF,TGCGCCAGCAGCCCCCCCGACTATAGGGAAGTCGACAATGAGCAGTTCTTC
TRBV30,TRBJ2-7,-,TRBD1,CAWSFSTTRDSFFSSYEQYF,TGTGCCTGGAGTTTCTCGACGACCCGGGACAGCTTTTTTTCTTCCTACGAGCAGTACTTC
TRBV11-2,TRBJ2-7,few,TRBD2,CASSAQLAGLFEQYF,TGTGCCAGCAGCGCCCAACTAGCGGGGCTCTTCGAGCAGTACTTC
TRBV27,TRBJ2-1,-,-,CASSPRGADEQFF,TGTGCCAGCAGCCCACGTGGGGCCGATGAGCAGTTCTTC
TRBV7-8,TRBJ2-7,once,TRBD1,CASSHIGTGGTYEQYF,TGTGCCAGCAGCCACATCGGGACAGGGGGCACCTACGAGCAGTACTTC
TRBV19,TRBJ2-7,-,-,CASMPGVGSYEQYF,TGTGCCAGTATGCCAGGGGTTGGCTCCTACGAGCAGTACTTC
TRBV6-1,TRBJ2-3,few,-,CASRRLGQPDTQYF,TGTGCCAGCAGACGACTAGGTCAACCAGATACGCAGTATTTT
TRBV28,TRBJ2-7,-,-,CASSPLGLRPVGRGSYEQYF,TGTGCCAGCAGTCCCCTTGGGCTTCGTCCGGTTGGGCGGGGCTCCTACGAGCAGTACTTC
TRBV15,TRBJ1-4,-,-,CATSREGVGGEKLFF,TGTGCCACCAGCAGAGAGGGGGTAGGGGGTGAAAAACTGTTTTTT
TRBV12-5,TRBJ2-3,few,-,CASDPGWGVGNTDTQYF,TGTGCTAGTGACCCCGGTTGGGGGGTCGGTAACACAGATACGCAGTATTTT
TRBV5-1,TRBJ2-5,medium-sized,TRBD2,CASSLASGGAKTQYF,TGCGCCAGCAGCTTGGCGAGCGGGGGGGCAAAGACCCAGTACTTC
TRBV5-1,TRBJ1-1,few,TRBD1,CASSSDRGTEAFF,TGCGCCAGCAGTTCGGACAGGGGGACTGAAGCTTTCTTT
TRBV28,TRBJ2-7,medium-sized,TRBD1,CASSLRRTGGLFYEQYF,TGTGCCAGCAGTTTGAGGAGGACAGGGGGATTATTCTACGAGCAGTACTTC
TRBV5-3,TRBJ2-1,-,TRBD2,CASSLGLADYNEQFF,TGTGCCAGCAGCCTAGGACTAGCGGACTACAATGAGCAGTTCTTC
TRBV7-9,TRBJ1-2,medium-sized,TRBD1,CASSLGQGRRRNYGYTF,TGTGCCAGCAGCTTAGGACAGGGGAGACGGCGTAACTATGGCTACACCTTC
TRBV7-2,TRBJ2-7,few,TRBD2,CASSWTSASSYEQYF,TGTGCCAGCAGCTGGACTAGCGCGTCCTCCTACGAGCAGTACTTC
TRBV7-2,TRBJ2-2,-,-,CASSLPLWSGTGELFF,TGTGCCAGCAGCTTACCCCTATGGTCGGGCACCGGGGAGCTGTTTTTT
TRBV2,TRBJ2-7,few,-,CASSYRPGGDEQYF,TGTGCCAGCAGTTACCGCCCCGGAGGAGACGAGCAGTACTTC
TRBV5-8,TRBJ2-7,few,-,CASSLVGQGSYEQYF,TGTGCCAGCAGCTTGGTAGGGCAGGGCTCCTACGAGCAGTACTTC
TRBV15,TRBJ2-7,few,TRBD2,CATSRDLGLSGGSYEQYF,TGTGCCACCAGCAGAGATCTGGGCTTATCGGGGGGATCGTACGAGCAATACTTC
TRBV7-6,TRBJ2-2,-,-,CASSLDVRTSPNFNTGELFF,TGTGCCAGCAGCTTAGATGTTAGGACAAGCCCCAATTTTAACACCGGGGAGCTGTTTTTT
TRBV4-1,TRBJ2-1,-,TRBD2,CASSPGTSFYLEQFF,TGTGCCAGCAGCCCCGGGACTAGCTTTTATTTGGAGCAGTTCTTC
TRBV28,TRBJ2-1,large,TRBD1,CASSSTGTNEQFF,TGTGCCAGCAGCTCGACAGGGACCAATGAGCAGTTCTTC
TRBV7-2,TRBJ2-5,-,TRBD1,CASSSQQGQETQYF,TGTGCCAGCAGCTCCCAACAGGGGCAAGAGACCCAGTACTTC